This is a list of T cell receptor beta chains from one sample in a study of blood T cell repertoires in COVID-19. The protocol was immunoSEQ multiplex PCR, while the TCRdb copy is restricted to in-frame clones and leaves out a portion. This sample has 180,000 or so clones; 70% to 85% occur once, and the top ten carry 13%. The source material was peripheral blood. The receptors here all came from a man aged 45-65 years who had recovered from COVID-19. Both conserved end residues are part of each CDR3. Each record gives: V gene, clone size, D gene, J gene, CDR3 protein, CDR3 DNA. A D gene is named only where the DNA matches it firmly. Some rows have no size entry. The others give once, few or many, or a class for an expanded clone.

TRBV10-3,.,.,TRBJ2-6,CAISDRGPSGANVLTF,TGTGCCATCAGTGACAGAGGTCCCTCTGGGGCCAACGTCCTGACTTTC
TRBV24-1,.,TRBD1,TRBJ2-3,CATSDTGGTDTQYF,TGTGCCACCAGTGATACAGGGGGCACAGATACGCAGTATTTT
TRBV5-4,.,TRBD2,TRBJ2-7,CASSPAGTSDQVSYF,TGTGCCAGCAGCCCAGCCGGGACTAGTGACCAGGTTAGCTACTTC
TRBV19,.,TRBD1,TRBJ1-5,CASSPDREYIHNQPQHF,TGTGCCAGTAGTCCCGACAGGGAGTACATCCACAATCAGCCCCAGCATTTT
TRBV7-3,.,TRBD1,TRBJ2-5,CASSLGTDQETQYF,TGTGCCAGCAGCTTAGGGACAGACCAAGAGACCCAGTACTTC
TRBV5-4,.,TRBD2,TRBJ2-7,CASSDLSGRDSYEQYF,TGTGCCAGCAGCGACCTGAGCGGGAGAGACTCCTACGAGCAGTACTTC
TRBV11-2,.,.,TRBJ2-2,CASSFSRPTRTGELFF,TGTGCCAGCAGCTTTTCGCGGCCGACGCGAACCGGGGAGCTGTTTTTT
TRBV27,few,TRBD2,TRBJ2-1,CASRGLAASYNEQFF,TGTGCCAGCAGAGGCCTAGCGGCTTCCTACAATGAGCAGTTCTTC
TRBV28,.,TRBD1,TRBJ1-1,CASRLPGQGYTEAFF,TGTGCCAGCAGACTCCCGGGACAGGGTTACACTGAAGCTTTCTTT
TRBV7-3,.,.,TRBJ2-2,CASSQTVGGAGELFF,TGTGCCAGCAGCCAAACGGTTGGAGGGGCCGGGGAGCTGTTTTTT
TRBV6-1,.,.,TRBJ1-1,CASTYGQLNTEAFF,TGTGCCAGCACCTATGGACAGTTGAACACTGAAGCTTTCTTT
TRBV5-1,.,.,TRBJ2-2,CASSLEGGATGELFF,TGCGCCAGCAGCTTGGAGGGTGGGGCCACCGGGGAGCTGTTTTTT
TRBV18,.,TRBD1,TRBJ2-6,CASSLGQASGANVLTF,TGTGCCAGCTCACTAGGACAGGCGTCTGGGGCCAACGTCCTGACTTTC
TRBV27,.,TRBD1,TRBJ2-7,CASSLSTGAVYYEQYF,TGTGCCAGCAGTTTAAGTACAGGGGCGGTCTATTACGAGCAGTACTTC
TRBV12-3/TRBV12-4,.,.,TRBJ1-1,CASSFGEGTEAFF,TGTGCCAGCAGTTTCGGGGAGGGGACTGAAGCTTTCTTT
TRBV6-5,many,TRBD1,TRBJ1-6,CASSIGQVGSPLHF,TGTGCCAGCAGTATCGGACAGGTGGGATCACCCCTCCACTTT
TRBV5-1,.,.,TRBJ1-3,CASSLDRGGNTIYF,TGCGCCAGCAGCCTCGATCGAGGTGGAAACACCATATATTTT
TRBV19,few,TRBD1,TRBJ1-1,CASNERGRGNTEAFF,TGTGCCAGTAATGAGAGGGGGCGCGGGAACACTGAAGCTTTCTTT
TRBV25-1,.,.,TRBJ1-1,CASSGDRTTMNTEAFF,TGTGCCAGCAGTGGTGACAGGACGACAATGAACACTGAAGCTTTCTTT
TRBV9,.,.,TRBJ2-2,CASSVVSSANTGELFF,TGTGCCAGCAGCGTAGTATCAAGCGCGAACACCGGGGAGCTGTTTTTT
TRBV11-1,.,TRBD2,TRBJ2-2,CASRQREDYTGELFF,TGTGCCAGCCGACAGCGGGAGGATTACACCGGGGAGCTGTTTTTT
TRBV2,.,.,TRBJ2-7,CASSTDRFSYEQYF,TGTGCCAGCAGTACAGACAGGTTCTCCTACGAGCAGTACTTC
TRBV6-5,.,.,TRBJ2-5,CASVNGNSAGTQYF,TGTGCCAGCGTTAACGGGAATTCAGCTGGGACCCAGTACTTC
TRBV6-1,.,TRBD1,TRBJ2-7,CASGGGYRDRVSYEQYF,TGTGCCAGCGGTGGGGGTTACCGGGACAGGGTCTCCTACGAGCAGTACTTC
TRBV12-2,.,.,TRBJ1-2,CASRLVPRPLTVVPKGYTF,TGTGCAAGTCGCTTAGTACCCAGGCCGCTAACAGTAGTTCCTAAGGGCTACACCTTC
TRBV10-3,.,TRBD1,TRBJ1-2,CANSGGAGYGYTF,TGTGCCAACTCAGGGGGCGCTGGCTATGGCTACACCTTC
TRBV28,.,TRBD1,TRBJ1-2,CASRRQTGGRNGYTF,TGTGCCAGCAGACGACAGACAGGGGGACGGAATGGCTACACCTTC
TRBV7-9,.,.,TRBJ2-7,CASVAADNYLYEQYF,TGTGCCAGCGTGGCCGCGGACAACTACCTCTACGAGCAGTACTTC
TRBV29-1,.,.,TRBJ2-2,CSVDPGLKGELFF,TGCAGCGTTGATCCCGGGTTGAAGGGGGAGCTGTTTTTT
TRBV29-1,once,.,TRBJ1-1,CSGLQLNTEAFF,TGCAGCGGTCTACAGCTGAACACTGAAGCTTTCTTT
TRBV4-1,.,.,TRBJ2-1,CASSQVSGSYNEQFF,TGCGCCAGCAGCCAAGTTAGCGGCTCCTACAATGAGCAGTTCTTC
TRBV24-1,.,TRBD1,TRBJ1-2,CATTIGTGADYGYTF,TGTGCCACCACCATAGGGACAGGGGCTGACTATGGCTACACCTTC
TRBV4-2,.,TRBD2,TRBJ2-1,CASSQETSGNGVGNEQFF,TGTGCCAGCAGCCAAGAGACTAGCGGGAATGGGGTTGGGAATGAGCAGTTCTTC
TRBV4-1,.,.,TRBJ2-2,CASSQSAGANTGELFF,TGCGCCAGCAGCCAATCGGCAGGGGCCAACACCGGGGAGCTGTTTTTT
TRBV30,.,.,TRBJ2-3,CAWTIGGPDTQYF,TGTGCCTGGACGATCGGCGGCCCAGATACGCAGTATTTT
TRBV3-1/TRBV3-2,.,TRBD1,TRBJ2-3,CASSQGTGTIDTQYF,TGTGCCAGCAGCCAAGGGACAGGGACCATAGATACGCAGTATTTT
TRBV28,.,TRBD1,TRBJ1-5,CASSAWTGYSQPQHF,TGTGCCAGCAGTGCCTGGACAGGGTATTCTCAGCCCCAGCATTTT
TRBV24-1,.,TRBD1,TRBJ2-5,CATSDSDREETQYF,TGTGCCACCAGTGATTCCGACAGGGAAGAGACCCAGTACTTC